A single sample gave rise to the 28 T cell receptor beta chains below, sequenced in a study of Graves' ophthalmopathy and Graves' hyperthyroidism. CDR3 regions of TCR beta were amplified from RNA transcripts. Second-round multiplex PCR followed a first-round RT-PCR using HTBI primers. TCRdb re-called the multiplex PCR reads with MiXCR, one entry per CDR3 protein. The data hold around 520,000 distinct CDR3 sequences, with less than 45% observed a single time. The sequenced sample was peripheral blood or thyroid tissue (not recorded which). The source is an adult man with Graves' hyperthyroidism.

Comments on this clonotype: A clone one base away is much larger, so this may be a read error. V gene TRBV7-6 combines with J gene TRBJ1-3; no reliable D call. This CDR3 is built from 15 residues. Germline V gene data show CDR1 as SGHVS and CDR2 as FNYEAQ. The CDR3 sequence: CASSLNDGSGSTIYF. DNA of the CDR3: TGTGCCAGCAGCTTGAATGACGGCTCTGGAAGCACCATATATTTT.

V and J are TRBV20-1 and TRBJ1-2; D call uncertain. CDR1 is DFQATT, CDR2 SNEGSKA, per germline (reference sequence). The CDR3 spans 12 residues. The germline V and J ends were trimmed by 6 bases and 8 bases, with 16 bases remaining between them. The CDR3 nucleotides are TGCAGTGCCAGCAGCCCCGGGCACGGCTACACCTTC. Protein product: CSASSPGHGYTF.

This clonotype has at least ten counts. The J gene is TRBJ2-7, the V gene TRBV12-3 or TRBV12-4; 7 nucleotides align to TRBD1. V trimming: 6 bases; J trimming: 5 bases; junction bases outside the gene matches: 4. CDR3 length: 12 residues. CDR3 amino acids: CASRTGLNEQYF. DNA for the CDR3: TGTGCCAGCAGGACAGGGCTCAACGAGCAGTACTTC.

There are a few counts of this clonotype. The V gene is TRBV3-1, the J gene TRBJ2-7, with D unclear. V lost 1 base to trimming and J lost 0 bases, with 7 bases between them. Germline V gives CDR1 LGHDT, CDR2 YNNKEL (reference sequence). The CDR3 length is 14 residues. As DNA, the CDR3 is TGTGCCAGCAGCCAAGCTTCGATCTCCTACGAGCAGTACTTC. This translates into CASSQASISYEQYF.

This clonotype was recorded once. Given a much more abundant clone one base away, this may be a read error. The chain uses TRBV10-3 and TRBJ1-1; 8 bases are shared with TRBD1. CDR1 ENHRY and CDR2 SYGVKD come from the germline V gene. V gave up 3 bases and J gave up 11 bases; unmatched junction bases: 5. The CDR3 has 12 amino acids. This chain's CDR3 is CAISEARQGAFF. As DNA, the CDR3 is TGTGCCATCAGTGAAGCCCGACAGGGGGCTTTCTTT.

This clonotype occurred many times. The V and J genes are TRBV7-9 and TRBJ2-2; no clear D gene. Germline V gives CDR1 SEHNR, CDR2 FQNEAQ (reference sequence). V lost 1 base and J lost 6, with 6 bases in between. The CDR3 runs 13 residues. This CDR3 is CASSLVRSGELFF. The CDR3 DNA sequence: TGTGCCAGCAGCTTAGTGAGGTCCGGGGAGCTGTTTTTT.

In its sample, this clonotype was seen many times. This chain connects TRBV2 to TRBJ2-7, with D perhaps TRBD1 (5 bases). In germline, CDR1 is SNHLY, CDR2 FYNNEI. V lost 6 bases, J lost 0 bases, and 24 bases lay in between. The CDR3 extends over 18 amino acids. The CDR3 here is CASSRSVRQGALSYEQYF. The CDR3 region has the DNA TGTGCCAGCAGCAGATCTGTTCGACAAGGGGCCCTCTCCTACGAGCAGTACTTC.

CDR3 residues: CSVYQGPTYPRRGYTF. CDR3 nucleotides: TGCAGCGTTTACCAGGGGCCTACATATCCCCGGAGAGGCTACACCTTC. This chain joins TRBV29-1 and TRBJ1-2, with D maybe TRBD1 (6 bases). This CDR3 spans 16 amino acids. The V gene's germline CDR1 is SQVTM and CDR2 ANQGSEA. V shed 5 bases and J shed 8 bases, with 27 bases lying between them.

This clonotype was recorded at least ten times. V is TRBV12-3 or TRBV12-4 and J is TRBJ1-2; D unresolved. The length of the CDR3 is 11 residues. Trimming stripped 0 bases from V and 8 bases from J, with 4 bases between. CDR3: CASSLARGYTF. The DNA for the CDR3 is TGTGCCAGCAGTTTAGCTCGGGGCTACACCTTC.

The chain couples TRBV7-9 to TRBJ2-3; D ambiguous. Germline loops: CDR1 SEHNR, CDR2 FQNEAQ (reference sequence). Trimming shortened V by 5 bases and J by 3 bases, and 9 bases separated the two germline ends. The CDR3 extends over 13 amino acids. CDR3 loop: CASSPASTDTQYF. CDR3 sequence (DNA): TGTGCCAGCAGCCCAGCGAGTACAGATACGCAGTATTTT.

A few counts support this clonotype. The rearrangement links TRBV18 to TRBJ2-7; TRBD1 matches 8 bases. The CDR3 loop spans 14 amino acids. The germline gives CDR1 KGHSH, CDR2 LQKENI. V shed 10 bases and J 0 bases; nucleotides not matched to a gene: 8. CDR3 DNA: TGTGCCACCCAGGACAGGGCCAACTCCTACGAGCAGTACTTC. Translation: CATQDRANSYEQYF.

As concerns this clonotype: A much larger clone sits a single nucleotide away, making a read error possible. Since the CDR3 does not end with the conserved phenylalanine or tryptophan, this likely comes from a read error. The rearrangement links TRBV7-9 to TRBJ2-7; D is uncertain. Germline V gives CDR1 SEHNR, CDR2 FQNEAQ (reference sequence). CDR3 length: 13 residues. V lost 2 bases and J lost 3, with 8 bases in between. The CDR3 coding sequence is TGTGCCAGCAGCTTATTCGGATACTACGAGCAGTACCTC. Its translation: CASSLFGYYEQYL.

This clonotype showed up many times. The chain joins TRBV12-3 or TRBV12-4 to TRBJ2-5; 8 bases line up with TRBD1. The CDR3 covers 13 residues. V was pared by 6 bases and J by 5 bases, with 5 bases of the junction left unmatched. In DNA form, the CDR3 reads TGTGCCAGCAGCGCCAGGGGGCTCGAGACCCAGTACTTC. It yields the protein CASSARGLETQYF.

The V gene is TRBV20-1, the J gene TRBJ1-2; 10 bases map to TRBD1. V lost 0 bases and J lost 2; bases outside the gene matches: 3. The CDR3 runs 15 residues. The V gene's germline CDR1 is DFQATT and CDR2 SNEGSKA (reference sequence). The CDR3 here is CSARDEGQGNYGYTF. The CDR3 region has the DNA TGCAGTGCTAGAGATGAGGGACAGGGGAACTATGGCTACACCTTC.

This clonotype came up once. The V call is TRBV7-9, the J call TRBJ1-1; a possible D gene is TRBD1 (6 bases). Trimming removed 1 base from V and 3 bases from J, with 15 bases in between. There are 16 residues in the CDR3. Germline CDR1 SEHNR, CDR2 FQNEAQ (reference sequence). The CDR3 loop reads CASSLDGGRSYTEAFF. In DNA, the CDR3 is TGTGCCAGCAGCTTAGACGGGGGGCGTTCGTACACTGAAGCTTTCTTT.

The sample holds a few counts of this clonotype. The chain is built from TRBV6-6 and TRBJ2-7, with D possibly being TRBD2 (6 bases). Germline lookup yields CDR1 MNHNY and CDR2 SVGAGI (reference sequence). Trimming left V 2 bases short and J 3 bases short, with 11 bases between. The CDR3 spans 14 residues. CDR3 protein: CASSYASGLYEQYF. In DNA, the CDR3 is TGTGCCAGCAGTTACGCGTCGGGACTCTACGAGCAGTACTTC.

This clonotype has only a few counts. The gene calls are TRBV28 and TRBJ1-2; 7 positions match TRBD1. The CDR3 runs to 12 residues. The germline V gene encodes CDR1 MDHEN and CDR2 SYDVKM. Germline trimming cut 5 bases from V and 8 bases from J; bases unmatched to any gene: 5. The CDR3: CASSTGASGYTF. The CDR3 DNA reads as TGTGCCAGCAGTACAGGGGCCTCCGGCTACACCTTC.

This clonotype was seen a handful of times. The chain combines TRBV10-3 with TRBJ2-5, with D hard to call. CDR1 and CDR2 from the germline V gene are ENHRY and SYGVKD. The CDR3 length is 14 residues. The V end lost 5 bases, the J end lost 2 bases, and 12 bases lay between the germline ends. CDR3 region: CAISSETQQETQYF. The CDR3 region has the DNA TGTGCCATCAGTTCCGAGACACAACAAGAGACCCAGTACTTC.

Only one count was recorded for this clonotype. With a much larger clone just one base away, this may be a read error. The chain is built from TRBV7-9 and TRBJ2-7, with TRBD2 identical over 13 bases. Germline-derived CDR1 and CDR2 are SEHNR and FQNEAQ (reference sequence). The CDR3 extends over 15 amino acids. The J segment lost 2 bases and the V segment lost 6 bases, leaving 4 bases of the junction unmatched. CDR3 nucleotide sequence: TGTGCCAGCAGTGGGACTAGCGGGGAGACCTACGAGCAGTACTTC. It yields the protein CASSGTSGETYEQYF.

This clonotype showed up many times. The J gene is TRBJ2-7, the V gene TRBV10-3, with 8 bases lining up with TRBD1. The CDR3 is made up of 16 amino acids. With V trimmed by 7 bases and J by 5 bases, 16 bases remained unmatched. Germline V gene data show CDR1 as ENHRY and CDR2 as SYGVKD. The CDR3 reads CAITDGMAGGEDEQYF. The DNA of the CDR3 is TGTGCCATCACTGATGGTATGGCAGGGGGCGAAGACGAGCAGTACTTC.

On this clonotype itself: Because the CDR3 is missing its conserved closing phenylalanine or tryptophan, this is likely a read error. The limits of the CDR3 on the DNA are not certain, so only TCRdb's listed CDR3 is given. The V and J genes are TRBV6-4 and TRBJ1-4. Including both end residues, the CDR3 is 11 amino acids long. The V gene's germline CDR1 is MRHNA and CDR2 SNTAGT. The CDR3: CASSDPVTRNY.

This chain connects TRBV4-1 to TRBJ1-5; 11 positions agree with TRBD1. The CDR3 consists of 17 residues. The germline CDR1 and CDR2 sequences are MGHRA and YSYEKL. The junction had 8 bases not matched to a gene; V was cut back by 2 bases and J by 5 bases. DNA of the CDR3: TGCGCCAGCAGCCAATCGATGGGACAGGGGGGGTATCAGCCCCAGCATTTT. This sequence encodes CASSQSMGQGGYQPQHF.

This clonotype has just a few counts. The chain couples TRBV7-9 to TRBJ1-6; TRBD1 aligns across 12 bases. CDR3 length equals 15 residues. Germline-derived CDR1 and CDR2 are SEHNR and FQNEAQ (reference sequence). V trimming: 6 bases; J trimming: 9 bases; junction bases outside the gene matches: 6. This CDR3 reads CASRHRDRGPSPLHF. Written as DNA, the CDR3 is TGTGCCAGCAGGCACCGGGACAGGGGGCCTTCACCCCTCCACTTT.

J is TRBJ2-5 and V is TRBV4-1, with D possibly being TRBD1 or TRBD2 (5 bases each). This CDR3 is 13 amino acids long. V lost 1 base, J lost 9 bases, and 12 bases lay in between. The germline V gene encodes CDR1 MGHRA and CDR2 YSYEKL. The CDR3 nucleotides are TGCGCCAGCAGCCAAGTCCCTGGGGGACCCCAGTACTTC. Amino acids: CASSQVPGGPQYF.

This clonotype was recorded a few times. The CDR3 is CASSYAWGNYGYTF. The CDR3 coding sequence is TGTGCCAGCAGTTACGCCTGGGGGAACTATGGCTACACCTTC. The V and J genes are TRBV6-5 and TRBJ1-2; possibly TRBD1 for D (5 bases). Deletions cut 2 bases from V and 2 bases from J, with 9 bases between. Germline V CDR1 and CDR2: MNHEY, SVGAGI. There are 14 residues in the CDR3.

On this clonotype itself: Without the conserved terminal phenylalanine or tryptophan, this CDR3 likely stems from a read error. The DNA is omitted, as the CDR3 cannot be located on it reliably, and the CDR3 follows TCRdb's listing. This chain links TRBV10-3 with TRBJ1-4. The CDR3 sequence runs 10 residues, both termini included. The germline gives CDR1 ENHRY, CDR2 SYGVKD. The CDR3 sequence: CAISESAGGL.

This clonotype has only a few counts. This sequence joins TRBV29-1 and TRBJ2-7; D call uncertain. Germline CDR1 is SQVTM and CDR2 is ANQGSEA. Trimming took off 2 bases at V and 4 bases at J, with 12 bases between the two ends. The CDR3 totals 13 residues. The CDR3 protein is CSVEPKLGYEQYF. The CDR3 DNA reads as TGCAGCGTTGAACCAAAGCTGGGGTACGAGCAGTACTTC.

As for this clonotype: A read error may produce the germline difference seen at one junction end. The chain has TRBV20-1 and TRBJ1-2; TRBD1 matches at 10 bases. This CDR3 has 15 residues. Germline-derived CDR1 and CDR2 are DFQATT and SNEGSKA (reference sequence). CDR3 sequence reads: CGASATGGASYGYTF. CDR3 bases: TGCGGTGCTAGCGCGACAGGGGGCGCTTCCTATGGCTACACCTTC.